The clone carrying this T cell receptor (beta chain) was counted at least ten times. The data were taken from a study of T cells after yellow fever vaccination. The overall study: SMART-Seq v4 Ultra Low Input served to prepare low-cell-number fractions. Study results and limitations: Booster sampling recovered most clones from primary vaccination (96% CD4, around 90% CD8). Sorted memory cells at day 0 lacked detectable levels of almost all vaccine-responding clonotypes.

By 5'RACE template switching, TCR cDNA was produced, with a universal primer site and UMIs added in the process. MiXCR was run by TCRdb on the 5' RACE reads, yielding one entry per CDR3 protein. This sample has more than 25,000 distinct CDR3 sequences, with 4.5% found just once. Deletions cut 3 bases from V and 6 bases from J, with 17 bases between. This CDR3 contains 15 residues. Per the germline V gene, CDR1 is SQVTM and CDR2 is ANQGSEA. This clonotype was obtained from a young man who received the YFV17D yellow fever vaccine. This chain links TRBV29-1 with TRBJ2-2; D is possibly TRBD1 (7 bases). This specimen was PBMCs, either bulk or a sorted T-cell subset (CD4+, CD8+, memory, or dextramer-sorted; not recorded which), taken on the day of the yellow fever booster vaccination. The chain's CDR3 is CSVEWGRGAPGELFF. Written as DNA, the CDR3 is TGCAGCGTTGAGTGGGGCAGGGGGGCCCCCGGGGAGCTGTTTTTT.